The present entry profiles one TCR beta chain with its context. Its antigen is currently not known. Qualities for individual bases were not recorded, and no much larger clone is one base off. This sample's time point label indicates: cells obtained before transplantation from donor or recipient. CD3+CD4+ and CD3+CD8+ populations were FACS-sorted from unstimulated pre-transplant donor and recipient cells taken from spleen or lymph nodes. The data derive from a study of graft-versus-host responses after intestinal transplantation (dated by TCRdb to about 2021). Broadly, across the study: Recipients received multivisceral, liver-intestinal, or isolated intestinal transplants. Every recipient was given anti-thymocyte globulin induction, followed by about three years of maintenance tacrolimus and steroids. After intestinal transplantation, graft-versus-host and host-versus-graft alloreactive T cell clones in the graft, circulation and bone marrow were tracked using bulk TCR-beta CDR3 sequencing. Alloreactive clones were identified by sequencing pre-transplant mixed lymphocyte reaction products and comparing these products with unstimulated pre-transplant donor and recipient T cells. A cohort of 24 intestinal transplant recipients, including one retransplant, was enrolled, and 3 patients lacking pretransplant specimens were excluded. Donor T cell macrochimerism was defined as a peak of at least 4% donor T cells among recipient peripheral blood mononuclear cells. Rather than going through the commercial service, samples from three later patients were sequenced in-house on an Illumina MiSeq and processed with MiXCR.

CDR1 and CDR2, looked up from the germline V gene, are SGHRS and YFSETQ. The CDR3 runs 13 amino acids, cysteine and phenylalanine included. Of the read, only the CDR3 DNA is kept; its 39 bases are in frame from base 1. V is shortened by 4 bases, J by 2 bases, and the region joining them spans 7 bases. The paper as a whole reports these results and caveats: GvH clones were detected in recipient bone marrow, and some of these GvH clones were observed earlier in ileal mucosa or blood, consistent with an intestinal mucosal origin. In patients with donor T cell macrochimerism, the allografts had high GvH to HvG T cell clonal ratios. Conclusions were limited by the relatively low number and heterogeneity of intestinal transplant patients. Early after transplant, declines in HvG clones were associated with peak levels of circulating GvH clones.

Receptor libraries were prepared by the immunoSEQ multiplex PCR assay. In most patients, genomic DNA was isolated using the Qiagen DNeasy Blood and Tissue Kit and sent frozen to Adaptive Biotechnologies for TCR sequencing. Adaptive Biotechnologies carried out high-throughput TCR-beta CDR3 sequencing of genomic DNA for most patients. Per the source publication's procedure: TCR sequencing data for 15 to 20 patients were retrieved from Adaptive's ImmunoSEQ software; a few other patients were processed with MiXCR and VDJtools. To correct CD4 versus CD8 sorting errors, any sequence found in both subsets at a frequency ratio below 5:1 was removed. Because the origin of CDR3 nucleotide sequences shared between donor and recipient could not be assigned, those sequences were removed. To count as alloreactive, a clone needed at least 2-fold expansion over unstimulated cells and a minimum CFSE-low frequency of 0.002% (template counts) or 0.001% (read counts). Clones were considered mappable if detected in sequenced pre-transplant spleen, lymph node, or MLR CFSE-low populations of the donor or recipient. The cumulative frequency of alloreactive clones was calculated as a percentage of all sequences, weighted by copy number. TCRdb took this table from immuneACCESS and kept in-frame rearrangements with V and J called. Such tables lack part of the clones; where checked against another copy, unresolved V genes explain under half of the gap, and the rest is unexplained. The V and J calls and clone size were taken over from that table, and D and trimming were inferred from the DNA. In all, the sample holds just over 40,000 clones, and approximately 95% of those were seen once. Jointly, the top ten make up almost 0.55% of the sample.

This receptor was identified in a human donor who was the organ donor for an intestinal transplant. The chain employs TRBV5-1 and TRBJ1-3; the best D guess is TRBD1, with 5 bases matching. Sequencing used unstimulated CD8+ T cells sorted from spleen or lymph node cells, obtained before transplant. CDR3 sequence: CASSVGAGNTIYF. The bases are TGCGCCAGCAGCGTAGGGGCTGGAAACACCATATATTTT. With the portions outside the CDR3 filled from the reference TRBV5-1 and TRBJ1-3 genes, the complete variable region becomes KAGVTQTPRYLIKTRGQQVTLSCSPISGHRSVSWYQQTPGQGLQFLFEYFSETQRNKGNFPGRFSGRQFSNSRSEMNVSTLELGDSALYLCASSVGAGNTIYFGEGSWLTVV.